A single sample gave rise to the 19 T cell receptor beta chains below, sequenced in a study of T cell repertoires in cytomegalovirus infection. For these receptors, no antigen is known. TCRdb passed the reads through MiXCR, listing each CDR3 protein once. The sample contains about 69,000 distinct CDR3 sequences, about 30% of which appear only once. This specimen was CD8+ T cells from cultured PBMCs, taken from culture after CMV antigen stimulation. Receptors were obtained from a human donor in good health (CMV status not recorded). Some clones in this sample may be carry-over from other donors' samples.

The chain combines TRBV7-8 with TRBJ2-7, with TRBD2 matching 7 bases. This CDR3 is built from 15 residues. V dropped 0 bases and J dropped 2; count of bases not matched to a gene: 4. In germline, CDR1 is SGHVS, CDR2 FQNEAQ. DNA for the CDR3: TGTGCCAGCAGCTTAGCTGAGGGGAGGGCCTACGAGCAGTACTTC. This translates into CASSLAEGRAYEQYF.

CDR3 in DNA: TGTGCCAGCAGTACAGGGAATCCAAACGAGCAGTACTTC. Its protein is CASSTGNPNEQYF. The chain carries TRBV11-3 and TRBJ2-7; perhaps TRBD1 as D (6 bases). V shed 6 bases and J shed 5 bases, with 14 bases lying between them. The length of the CDR3 is 13 residues. CDR1 is SGHNT, CDR2 YENEEA, per germline.

The genes are TRBV4-1 and TRBJ2-1, with D possibly TRBD2 on 6 matching bases. Germline values: CDR1 MGHRA, CDR2 YSYEKL. The CDR3 consists of 15 residues. V was clipped by 3 bases and J by 8 bases, with 17 bases between them. The CDR3 nucleotides read TGCGCCAGCAGCCATCCTGTGGGAGCGGGCGATGAGCAGTTCTTC. Its protein product is CASSHPVGAGDEQFF.

The V gene is TRBV19, the J gene TRBJ2-2; TRBD1 aligns across 8 bases. Trimming cost V 3 bases and J 5 bases; bases outside gene matches: 5. The CDR3 extends over 15 amino acids. Germline V CDR1 and CDR2: LNHDA, SQIVND (reference sequence). CDR3 DNA sequence: TGTGCCAGTAGTATGGGGCAGGGGGCAACCGGGGAGCTGTTTTTT. Translating it yields CASSMGQGATGELFF.

The chain carries TRBV19 and TRBJ1-2, with D unclear. V was trimmed by 1 base and J by 2 bases, leaving 8 bases between them. Germline CDR1 is LNHDA and CDR2 is SQIVND (reference sequence). This CDR3 has 14 residues. The CDR3 coding sequence is TGTGCCAGTAGTATAGCGGCGGGAAACTATGGCTACACCTTC. It codes for CASSIAAGNYGYTF.

This clonotype was seen ten or more times. The chain couples TRBV27 to TRBJ1-2; weak D call: TRBD1 (5 bases). Trimming cost V 8 bases and J 0 bases, with 19 bases left between them. CDR1 is MNHEY and CDR2 is SMNVEV in the germline V gene (reference sequence). The CDR3 runs 16 residues. The CDR3 coding sequence is TGTGCCAGCGGATTTCTAGGGACGGCTACTAACTATGGCTACACCTTC. Protein: CASGFLGTATNYGYTF.

This clonotype was seen more than once but under ten times. This chain connects TRBV4-2 to TRBJ2-7, with D unclear. In germline, CDR1 is LGHNA, CDR2 YNFKEQ. CDR3 size: 12 residues. The germline V and J ends were trimmed by 2 bases and 7 bases, with 9 bases remaining between them. The CDR3 nucleotides read TGTGCCAGCAGCCAATCCCCCGATGAGCAGTACTTC. It is translated as CASSQSPDEQYF.

This clonotype showed up just a few times. As DNA, the CDR3 is TGTGCCAGCAGCCCGGGAAAGAATGAGCAGTTCTTC. As protein: CASSPGKNEQFF. The chain is built from TRBV7-9 and TRBJ2-1; D perhaps matches TRBD2 (5 bases). Germline V gene data show CDR1 as SEHNR and CDR2 as FQNEAQ (reference sequence). The CDR3 runs 12 residues. With 5 bases removed from V and 7 bases from J, the gap between germline ends came to 9 bases.

This clonotype appeared a few times. The chain links TRBV15 to TRBJ2-1, with 10 bases fitting TRBD2. Germline-derived CDR1 and CDR2 are LNHNV and YYDKDF (reference sequence). The CDR3 runs 19 residues. The ends lost 3 bases at V and 12 bases at J; junction bases unmatched: 23. The CDR3 loop reads CATSSRQGTSGGVEGGQFF. CDR3 DNA: TGTGCCACCAGCAGTCGCCAGGGGACGAGCGGGGGGGTTGAGGGCGGGCAGTTCTTC.

This clonotype has more than one count but fewer than ten. J is TRBJ2-1 and V is TRBV7-6; 13 nucleotides line up with TRBD2. With V trimmed by 2 bases and J by 7 bases, 5 bases remained unmatched. The germline V gene encodes CDR1 SGHVS and CDR2 FNYEAQ. This CDR3 region has 16 residues. CDR3 in amino acids: CASSLPGLAGANEQFF. For the CDR3, the DNA is TGTGCCAGCAGCTTACCAGGACTAGCGGGAGCGAATGAGCAGTTCTTC.

The chain is built from TRBV20-1 and TRBJ1-6; 10 nucleotides match TRBD1. The CDR3 consists of 15 residues. Per germline, CDR1 DFQATT and CDR2 SNEGSKA (reference sequence). Germline trimming cut 2 bases from V and 10 bases from J; bases unmatched to any gene: 8. This CDR3 reads CSARPVGTGESPLHF. In nucleotides, the CDR3 is TGCAGTGCTAGACCGGTGGGGACAGGGGAGTCACCCCTCCACTTT.

The genes are TRBV4-2 and TRBJ2-1; D perhaps matches TRBD1 (5 bases). Trimming took 3 bases from V and 4 from J, leaving 10 bases between them. The germline gives CDR1 LGHNA, CDR2 YNFKEQ. The CDR3 length is 14 residues. In DNA form, the CDR3 reads TGTGCCAGCAGCCAGACTCAGGGATACAATGAGCAGTTCTTC. It codes for CASSQTQGYNEQFF.

Only a few counts were recorded for this clonotype. As DNA, the CDR3 is TGTGCCAGCAGTTACTCGACCGGGACAGGGGGGGATGAGCAGTACTTC. It translates to CASSYSTGTGGDEQYF. The V call is TRBV6-6, the J call TRBJ2-7, with 11 bases matching TRBD1. The ends lost 0 bases at V and 7 bases at J; junction bases unmatched: 8. This CDR3 has 16 residues. Per the germline V gene, CDR1 is MNHNY and CDR2 is SVGAGI (reference sequence).

CDR3 in amino acids: CASSLGQGWTGELFF. The CDR3 nucleotides are TGCGCCAGCAGCCTTGGACAGGGATGGACCGGGGAGCTGTTTTTT. J is TRBJ2-2 and V is TRBV5-1, with 8 bases fitting TRBD1. Germline V gene sequence: CDR1 SGHRS, CDR2 YFSETQ. This CDR3 spans 15 amino acids. J was trimmed by 5 bases and V by 4 bases; bases with no gene match: 7.

This clonotype came up many times. The gene calls are TRBV7-2 and TRBJ1-6; TRBD1 agrees at 8 bases. The germline gives CDR1 SGHTA, CDR2 FQGNSA. With V trimmed by 4 bases and J by 10 bases, 9 bases remained unmatched. The CDR3 covers 15 residues. The CDR3, as DNA: TGTGCCAGCAGCTACCGGACAGGGCTGGGGTCACCCCTCCACTTT. Protein: CASSYRTGLGSPLHF.

The table lists this clonotype with many counts. This chain connects TRBV4-1 to TRBJ1-1, with TRBD1 as a possible D gene (6 bases). Germline lookup yields CDR1 MGHRA and CDR2 YSYEKL. CDR3 length: 14 residues. V was pared by 4 bases and J by 1 base, with 10 bases between. As DNA, the CDR3 is TGCGCCAGCAGCCGGACAGCCCAGAACACTGAAGCTTTCTTT. Encoded protein: CASSRTAQNTEAFF.

The chain has TRBV27 and TRBJ1-1; 7 bases are shared with TRBD1. This CDR3 is 17 amino acids long. Germline trimming cut 6 bases from V and 1 base from J; bases unmatched to any gene: 14. From germline, CDR1 is MNHEY and CDR2 SMNVEV (reference sequence). The chain's CDR3 is CASSNLRQGDRNTEAFF. In nucleotides, the CDR3 is TGTGCCAGCAGCAACCTTAGGCAGGGGGACCGGAACACTGAAGCTTTCTTT.

The CDR3 bases are TGTGCCATCAGTGAGGGACAGGGGGCATACGAGCAGTACTTC. It encodes CAISEGQGAYEQYF. The rearrangement links TRBV10-3 to TRBJ2-7; 11 bases are a match to TRBD1. This CDR3 has 14 amino acids. From germline, CDR1 is ENHRY and CDR2 SYGVKD. The J segment lost 4 bases and the V segment lost 2 bases, leaving 1 base of the junction unmatched.

There are a few counts of this clonotype. This rearrangement joins TRBV12-5 to TRBJ1-5; weak D call: TRBD1 (5 bases). Germline CDR1 reads LGHNT; CDR2 reads FRNRAP. The V end was cut by 3 bases, the J end by 1 base, with 19 bases between. The CDR3 is 18 amino acids. CDR3 amino acids: CASGFNPGISVSNQPQHF. The CDR3 DNA sequence: TGTGCTAGTGGTTTTAATCCAGGGATATCGGTAAGCAATCAGCCCCAGCATTTT.